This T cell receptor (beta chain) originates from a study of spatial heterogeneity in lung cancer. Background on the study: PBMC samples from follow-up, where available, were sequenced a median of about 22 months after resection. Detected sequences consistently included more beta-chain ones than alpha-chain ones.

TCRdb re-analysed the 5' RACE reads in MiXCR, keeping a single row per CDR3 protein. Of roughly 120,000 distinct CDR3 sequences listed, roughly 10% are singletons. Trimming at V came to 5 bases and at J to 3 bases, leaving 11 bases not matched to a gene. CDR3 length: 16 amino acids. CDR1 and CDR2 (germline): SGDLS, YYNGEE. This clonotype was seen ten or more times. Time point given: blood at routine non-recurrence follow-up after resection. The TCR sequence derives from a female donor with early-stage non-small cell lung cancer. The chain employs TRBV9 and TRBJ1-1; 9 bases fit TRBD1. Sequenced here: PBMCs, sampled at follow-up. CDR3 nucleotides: TGTGCCAGCAGACGAACAGGGGGCGCGGGGGACACTGAAGCTTTCTTT. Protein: CASRRTGGAGDTEAFF.